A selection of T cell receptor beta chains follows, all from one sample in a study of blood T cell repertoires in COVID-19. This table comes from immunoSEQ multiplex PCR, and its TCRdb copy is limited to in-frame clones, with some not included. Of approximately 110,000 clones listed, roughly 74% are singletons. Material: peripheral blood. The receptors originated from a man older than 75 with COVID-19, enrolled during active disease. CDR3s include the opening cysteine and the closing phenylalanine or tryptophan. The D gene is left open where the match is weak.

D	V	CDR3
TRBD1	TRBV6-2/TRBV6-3	CASSYSTEGASGTEAFF
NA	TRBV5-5	CASSLIETYNEQFF
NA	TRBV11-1	CASSLGSPNGYEQYF
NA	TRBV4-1	CASSQDRGTGANVLTF
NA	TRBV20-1	CSATTQETQYF
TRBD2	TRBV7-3	CASSLIGTPGGDTQYF
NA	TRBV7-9	CASSPTGKPEAFF
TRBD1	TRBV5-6	CASSLGTGFEKLFF
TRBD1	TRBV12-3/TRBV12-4	CASSQGQGAWTFF
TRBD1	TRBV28	CASTEGDRDTGELFF
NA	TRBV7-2	CASSLKRGLNQPQHF
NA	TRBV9	CASSPLSQGTDTQYF
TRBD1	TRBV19	CASIGDSLYEQYF
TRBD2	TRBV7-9	CASSSGRGAYNEQFF
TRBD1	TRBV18	CASSPVPGQGSAFF
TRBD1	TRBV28	CASSPGDRLTGANVLTF
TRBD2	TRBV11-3	CASSLDTTSGYNEQFF
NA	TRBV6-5	CASTPVGSATGELFF
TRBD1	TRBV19	CASSIRGTGLYGYTF
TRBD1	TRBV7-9	CASSSRAGTGSYEQYF
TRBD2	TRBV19	CASSIVTGLAGGRETQYF
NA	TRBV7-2	CASSLPGWTEAFF
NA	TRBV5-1	CASSLAGSTDTQYF
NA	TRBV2	CASSRGITDTQYF
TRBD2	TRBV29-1	CSVVGGLAGGGETQYF
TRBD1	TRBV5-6	CASSLARGSSPLHF
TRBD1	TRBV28	CASSKQGELGANVLTF
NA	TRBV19	CASSFGGGLEAFF
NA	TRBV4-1	CASSPRAGGNYGYTF
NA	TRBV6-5	CASSPRENTEAFF
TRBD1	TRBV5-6	CASSLRGRYEQYF
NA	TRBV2	CASAGVSYNSPLHF
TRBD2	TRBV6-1	CASSEWEGGELFF
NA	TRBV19	CASSIIGGDQPQHF
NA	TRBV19	CASSWGRDTEAFF
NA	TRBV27	CASSSPSAGKYNSPLHF
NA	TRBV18	CASSPPAGSYEQYF
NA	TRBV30	CAWSSTDQPQHF
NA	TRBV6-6	CASSPLGIRSYEQYF
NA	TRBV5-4	CASSPGTQGQETQYF
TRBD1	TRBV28	CASSVGQFYNEQFF
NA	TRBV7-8	CASSPSGAGISGNTIYF
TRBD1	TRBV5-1	CASSRGQGNYGYTF
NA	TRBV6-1	CASSEARGQNSYEQYF
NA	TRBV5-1	CAISDGLSNQPQHF
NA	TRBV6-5	CASSYSTGFTEAFF
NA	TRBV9	CASSVGQRADTIYF
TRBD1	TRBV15	CATSRDPPQGGAPLHF
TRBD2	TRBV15	CATSREFAGGETQYF
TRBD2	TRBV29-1	CSVEGLAGLVAQYF
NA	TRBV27	CASSLAGTRAHLSGNTIYF
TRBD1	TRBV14	CASSHRGNYGYTF